These T cell receptor beta chains were read from a single sample in a study of cytotoxic CD8 clonotypes in ibrutinib-treated CLL. This table comes from immunoSEQ multiplex PCR, and its TCRdb copy is limited to in-frame clones, with some not included. Seen here are about 200,000 clones, around 70% observed once, and the top ten hold approximately 6.3%. The sequencing used PBMCs, collected after 12 months of ibrutinib treatment. These receptors were obtained from a human donor with chronic lymphocytic leukemia. Each CDR3 is given without its conserved first and last residue. A D gene is named only where the DNA matches it firmly.

>TRBJ1-1|NA|TRBV7-8
ASSLGWAGEAF
>TRBJ2-5|TRBD1|TRBV30
ALGQKETQY
>TRBJ1-5|NA|TRBV30
AWSPPQGQINQPQH
>TRBJ1-5|NA|TRBV12-5
ASGAMGRQPQH
>TRBJ2-7|NA|TRBV7-2
ASSPSGGESYEQY
>TRBJ1-6|NA|TRBV30
AWTRKEPTNNSPLH
>TRBJ2-7|TRBD1|TRBV7-2
ASTRTGQGYEQY
>TRBJ1-2|TRBD1|TRBV15
ATSSKTTGNYGYT
>TRBJ1-6|NA|TRBV4-1
ASSQYNSPLH
>TRBJ2-3|NA|TRBV11-2
ASSGHTDTQY
>TRBJ2-7|NA|TRBV30
AWGRTVIEQY
>TRBJ2-3|TRBD2|TRBV27
ASSPRTSTRTDTQY
>TRBJ1-2|TRBD1|TRBV6-5
ASSYNQGADGYT
>TRBJ1-2|NA|TRBV19
ASSGRRNYGYT
>TRBJ2-3|NA|TRBV7-6
ASSERQGNTQY
>TRBJ1-1|NA|TRBV19
ASSIEGVRLNTEAF
>TRBJ2-1|NA|TRBV4-1
ASSQDVARRGDEQF
>TRBJ1-5|NA|TRBV27
ASSLQPGPWAQH
>TRBJ1-5|TRBD1|TRBV25-1
ASSGTGEGNQPQH
>TRBJ2-1|NA|TRBV7-7
ASSSWDNEQF
>TRBJ1-6|NA|TRBV5-4
ASSPSIFIPSPLH
>TRBJ1-1|NA|TRBV29-1
SVAWDTEAF
>TRBJ1-3|NA|TRBV7-2
ASSRQLYSGNTIY
>TRBJ1-5|NA|TRBV28
ASSSAGATNQPQH
>TRBJ1-5|TRBD1|TRBV7-6
ASSLDRGHGQPQH
>TRBJ1-5|NA|TRBV19
ASSIRGAYNQPQH
>TRBJ2-6|TRBD2|TRBV27
ASSFGLAASSGANVLT
>TRBJ1-1|NA|TRBV2
ARRHLRRTEAF
>TRBJ1-5|NA|TRBV15
ATSRPGIGKLYSNQPQH
>TRBJ1-1|NA|TRBV15
ATSRVGGTEAF
>TRBJ1-5|NA|TRBV5-6
ASNLRGAGNQPQH
>TRBJ2-3|TRBD1|TRBV19
ASKGTGGPDTQY
>TRBJ2-2|NA|TRBV30
ALRGRIATGELF